Listed below are T cell receptor beta chains from one sample, sequenced in a study of shared clonotypes between healthy human individuals. The method was immunoSEQ multiplex PCR; TCRdb's version includes in-frame clones alone and lacks a portion of them. The sample lists over 1.5 million clones; nearly 99% were seen once. The sample comprised naive CD4+ T cells sorted from blood. These receptors all stem from a man under 40 in good health. Each CDR3 is given with its conserved first and last residue. D genes are given only for firm matches. The size entry is marked missing in some rows and otherwise reads once, few, many or a size class.

d_call j_call clone_size v_call cdr3_nt cdr3_aa
- TRBJ1-1 - TRBV19 TGTGCCAGTAGTAAATCCGGATGGTACACTGAAGCTTTCTTT CASSKSGWYTEAFF
TRBD2 TRBJ2-3 - TRBV5-1 TGCGCCAGCAGCTTGGGGGCCAGCGGGAGAGGCACAGATACGCAGTATTTT CASSLGASGRGTDTQYF
- TRBJ2-7 - TRBV18 TGTGCCAGCTCACCAGTGAACTACGAGCAGTACTTC CASSPVNYEQYF
- TRBJ2-5 - TRBV5-1 TGCGCCAGCAGCTTTCCACAGGGTTTGCAAGAGACCCAGTACTTC CASSFPQGLQETQYF
TRBD1 TRBJ2-7 - TRBV28 TGTGCCAGCCTGGACAGGGGATCCTACGAGCAGTACTTC CASLDRGSYEQYF
- TRBJ2-5 once TRBV28 TGTGCCACCGAGTCGGGGGGACAGAAAGAGACCCAGTACTTC CATESGGQKETQYF
TRBD2 TRBJ2-7 - TRBV28 TGTGCCAGCAGTGAAGGAACTAGCGCTATTCCCTACGAGCAGTACTTC CASSEGTSAIPYEQYF
- TRBJ2-2 - TRBV14 TGTGCCAGCAGCCAAGTTTTAGGGTGGGACACCGGGGAGCTGTTTTTT CASSQVLGWDTGELFF
- TRBJ1-2 - TRBV10-3 TGTGCCATCAGTGACCCGCCAAGCCCTTATGGCTACACCTTC CAISDPPSPYGYTF
- TRBJ1-3 - TRBV12-2 TGTGCAAGTCGCCCCGGACGGGGAAACACCATATATTTT CASRPGRGNTIYF
TRBD1 TRBJ1-5 - TRBV5-6 TGTGCCAGCAGCTCGGTTAGGACAGGGGGGCAGCCCCAGCATTTT CASSSVRTGGQPQHF
TRBD2 TRBJ2-3 - TRBV6-1 TGTGCCAGCAGAGAAGGACTAGCGGGAGGTTTTTCCACAGATACGCAGTATTTT CASREGLAGGFSTDTQYF
- TRBJ1-2 - TRBV6-5 TGTGCCAGCAGTTACTCGATTAATGAAGGGGCCCTCTCTGGCACCTTC CASSYSINEGALSGTF
- TRBJ2-7 - TRBV27 TGTGCCAGCAGTTTAGCGGCAGGGCGTGTTCTAGCCATTCCCTACGAGCAGTACTTC CASSLAAGRVLAIPYEQYF
- TRBJ2-1 - TRBV7-9 TGTGCCAGCAGCCTGAGCAATGAGCAGTTCTTC CASSLSNEQFF
TRBD2 TRBJ2-3 - TRBV11-3 TGTGCCAGCAGCCGCGGGGGTAGCGGGAGCACAGATACGCAGTATTTT CASSRGGSGSTDTQYF
TRBD1 TRBJ1-4 - TRBV7-9 TGTGCCAGCAGCTTAGGGGACAGGGCCCCCACTAATGAAAAACTGTTTTTT CASSLGDRAPTNEKLFF
- TRBJ2-1 - TRBV29-1 TGCAGCGTTGTAGGGTACAATGAGCAGTTCTTC CSVVGYNEQFF
- TRBJ2-3 - TRBV7-7 TGTGCCAGCAGCCCTAGCCCGGGATTGTTGGGAGATACGCAGTATTTT CASSPSPGLLGDTQYF
- TRBJ1-2 - TRBV7-2 TGTGCCAGCAGCTTGGGACCATCTAACTATGGCTACACCTTC CASSLGPSNYGYTF
- TRBJ2-5 - TRBV6-1 TGTGCCAGGAACCAGGGAGCGGGAGAGACCCAGTACTTC CARNQGAGETQYF
- TRBJ1-2 - TRBV18 TGTGCCAGCACCTACAACTATGGCTACACCTTC CASTYNYGYTF
- TRBJ2-3 - TRBV9 TGTGCCAGCAGCGCCAGCTCGTCACTCACAGATACGCAGTATTTT CASSASSSLTDTQYF
TRBD2 TRBJ2-2 - TRBV7-9 TGTGCCAGCAGCTTCGGCCTAGCGGGACGTACCGGGGAGCTGTTTTTT CASSFGLAGRTGELFF
- TRBJ2-1 - TRBV5-1 TGCGCCAGCAGCCGCGTAGAAGACTACAATGAGCAGTTCTTC CASSRVEDYNEQFF
- TRBJ2-3 - TRBV14 TGTGCCAGCAGCCAAGCGTCTTTATGGAGTCCAGATACGCAGTATTTT CASSQASLWSPDTQYF
TRBD2 TRBJ2-1 - TRBV5-4 TGTGCCAGCAGCTTAGGCGGGAGGGCAAGTAATGAGCAGTTCTTC CASSLGGRASNEQFF
TRBD2 TRBJ2-1 once TRBV29-1 TGCAGCGTTGAAGGGACTAGCGGGACCTACAATGAGCAGTTCTTC CSVEGTSGTYNEQFF
- TRBJ1-2 - TRBV28 TGTGCCAGCATTGGGTCCCTCCGCATCTATGGCTACACCTTC CASIGSLRIYGYTF
TRBD2 TRBJ2-7 - TRBV28 TGTGCCAGCACCCACCATTCGACTAGCGGGAGGGACGAGCAGTACTTC CASTHHSTSGRDEQYF
TRBD2 TRBJ2-2 - TRBV5-1 TGCGCCAGCAGCATCTTAGCGGGAGCGAACACCGGGGAGCTGTTTTTT CASSILAGANTGELFF
- TRBJ2-3 - TRBV28 TGTGCCAGCAGTTTTGGGCAGCACCCCGATACGCAGTATTTT CASSFGQHPDTQYF
TRBD2 TRBJ2-3 - TRBV7-9 TGTGCCAGCAGTCTCGCGGGAGACGTGGATACGCAGTATTTT CASSLAGDVDTQYF
- TRBJ1-2 - TRBV28 TGTGCCAGCAGTTCCCCTGGTGAGGGGTTTGGCTACACCTTC CASSSPGEGFGYTF
- TRBJ1-2 - TRBV6-6 TGTGCCAGCAGTTACACCCGGGGACGGACTAACTATGGCTACACCTTC CASSYTRGRTNYGYTF
- TRBJ1-5 once TRBV2 TGTGCCAGCAGTGAGGGCAGCGGTAATCAGCCCCAGCATTTT CASSEGSGNQPQHF
- TRBJ2-6 - TRBV5-5 TGTGCCTGTCGGACCCTCCCTGGGGCCAACGTCCTGACTTTC CACRTLPGANVLTF
- TRBJ2-7 - TRBV28 TGTGCCAGCAGCCAAACCTACGAGCAGTACTTC CASSQTYEQYF
TRBD1 TRBJ2-1 - TRBV4-1 TGCGCCAGCAGCCAAGATGGGACGACAGGGGGCATCCACAATGAGCAGTTCTTC CASSQDGTTGGIHNEQFF
TRBD1 TRBJ1-1 - TRBV5-5 TGTGCCAGCAGCTTGGAGGGGGCGTTGAGCACTGAAGCTTTCTTT CASSLEGALSTEAFF
TRBD1 TRBJ2-7 - TRBV5-1 TGCGCCAGCAGCAACACGGGACAGGGCTACGAGCAGTACTTC CASSNTGQGYEQYF
- TRBJ2-1 - TRBV9 TGTGCCAGCAGCAGCCGGGACTCCTCCTACAATGAGCAGTTCTTC CASSSRDSSYNEQFF
- TRBJ2-1 - TRBV11-2 TGTGCCAGCAGCTTAGTTGGCGGGGTCTATGAGCAGTTCTTC CASSLVGGVYEQFF
TRBD1 TRBJ1-5 - TRBV19 TGTGCCAGTAGTAGTAGTGACAGGGGGCGGAATCAGCCCCAGCATTTT CASSSSDRGRNQPQHF
- TRBJ2-3 - TRBV7-6 TGTGCCAGCAGCTTAGGAGGGCGAGGGGATACGCAGTATTTT CASSLGGRGDTQYF